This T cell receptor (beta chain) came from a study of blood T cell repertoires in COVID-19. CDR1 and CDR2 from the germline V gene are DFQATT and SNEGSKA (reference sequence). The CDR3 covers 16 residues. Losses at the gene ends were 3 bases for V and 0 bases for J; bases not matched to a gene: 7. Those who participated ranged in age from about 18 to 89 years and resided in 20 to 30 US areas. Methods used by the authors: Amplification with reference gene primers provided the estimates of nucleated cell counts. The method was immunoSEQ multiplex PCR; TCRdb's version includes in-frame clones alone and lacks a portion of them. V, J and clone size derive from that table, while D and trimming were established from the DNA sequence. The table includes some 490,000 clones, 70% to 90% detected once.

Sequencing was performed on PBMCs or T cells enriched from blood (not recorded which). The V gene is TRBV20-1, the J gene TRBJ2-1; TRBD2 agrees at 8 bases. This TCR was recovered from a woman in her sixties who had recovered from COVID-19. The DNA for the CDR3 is TGCAGTGCTAGTTCCCAGGCGGGGGGCTCCTACAATGAGCAGTTCTTC. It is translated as CSASSQAGGSYNEQFF.